This entry concerns a single T cell receptor beta chain. Its antigen is still unknown. The data are from a study of blood T cells in healthy people across ages. Study as a whole: Capturing about one barcoded beta molecule per two T cells was achieved by template switching. Study conclusions and caveats: The percentage of naive T cells correlated strongly with TCR beta diversity. Diversity estimated from one million T cells was considered an underestimate.

Through a sample-barcoded 5' primer and a J-beta primer mix, a second PCR was run for roughly 6 to 12 cycles. A template-switch adaptor with 12 random nucleotides tagged each cDNA molecule. TCRdb fed the 5' RACE reads into MiXCR, producing one record per CDR3 protein. The profile shows some 710,000 distinct CDR3 sequences, 22% of them singletons. The CDR3 is made up of 14 amino acids. Trimming stripped 6 bases from V and 7 bases from J, with 15 bases between. The germline V gene has CDR1 MNHEY and CDR2 SVGEGT. The sample comprised blood. The V call is TRBV6-2 or TRBV6-3, the J call TRBJ1-4; no definite D call. The source is a man aged 65-85 years in good health. Here the CDR3 reads CASSLIGESEKLFF. In nucleotides, the CDR3 is TGTGCCAGCAGCCTTATCGGGGAGTCTGAAAAACTGTTTTTT.